The 22 T cell receptor beta chains presented below share a single source sample, sequenced in a study of T-cell reconstitution after alpha-beta-depleted transplantation in children. Preparation of the TCRbeta library used unique molecular identifiers. TCRdb reprocessed the PCR reads with MiXCR, giving one entry per CDR3 protein. The sample yields 200,000 to 250,000 distinct CDR3 sequences, roughly 9% seen once. The material sequenced was PBMCs from the stem cell graft donor, taken from the stem cell graft. The receptors stem from a human donor who donated a stem cell graft to a child with acute lymphoblastic leukemia.

This clonotype appeared many times. The CDR3 is CASSLGHLSNQPQHF. DNA of the CDR3: TGCGCCAGCAGCTTGGGACACCTTAGCAATCAGCCCCAGCATTTT. This chain connects TRBV5-1 to TRBJ1-5; unclear D gene. V lost 0 bases to trimming and J lost 0 bases, with 7 bases between them. Germline CDR1 is SGHRS and CDR2 is YFSETQ. The CDR3 covers 15 residues. The variable domain in full, with the rest retrieved from reference TRBV5-1 and TRBJ1-5, is KAGVTQTPRYLIKTRGQQVTLSCSPISGHRSVSWYQQTPGQGLQFLFEYFSETQRNKGNFPGRFSGRQFSNSRSEMNVSTLELGDSALYLCASSLGHLSNQPQHFGDGTRLSIL.

This clonotype was recorded a few times. The gene calls are TRBV5-1 and TRBJ2-3; D is perhaps TRBD1 (6 bases). Germline CDR1 is SGHRS and CDR2 is YFSETQ. The V and J ends lost 4 bases and 0 bases respectively, with 12 bases between them. CDR3 length equals 15 residues. CDR3 amino acids: CASSRDTSSTDTQYF. In DNA form, the CDR3 reads TGCGCCAGCAGCCGGGACACGTCTAGCACAGATACGCAGTATTTT.

This clonotype has a count of ten or more. The V gene is TRBV3-1, the J gene TRBJ2-6; possibly TRBD1 for D (6 bases). Germline assignment: CDR1 LGHDT and CDR2 YNNKEL (reference sequence). The CDR3 runs 16 residues. Trimming removed 0 bases at V and 1 base at J, with 7 bases between. CDR3 DNA: TGTGCCAGCAGCCAAGATACAGGGTCTGGGGCCAACGTCCTGACTTTC. It is translated as CASSQDTGSGANVLTF.

This clonotype was seen repeatedly, ten times or more. This sequence joins TRBV29-1 and TRBJ2-7; 7 bases match TRBD1. The V and J ends lost 6 bases and 5 bases, in that order; junction bases with no gene match: 7. Germline assignment: CDR1 SQVTM and CDR2 ANQGSEA. This CDR3 contains 12 residues. CDR3 sequence reads: CSVLRQGDEQYF. DNA of the CDR3: TGCAGCGTACTCAGACAGGGTGACGAGCAGTACTTC.

The chain joins TRBV3-1 to TRBJ1-5; 10 positions agree with TRBD1. The junction had 2 bases not matched to a gene; V was cut back by 2 bases and J by 1 base. Germline values: CDR1 LGHDT, CDR2 YNNKEL (reference sequence). This CDR3 has 16 residues. The CDR3 spells CASSQRGQGSNQPQHF. The CDR3 nucleotides read TGTGCCAGCAGCCAAAGGGGACAGGGGAGCAATCAGCCCCAGCATTTT.

There are a few counts of this clonotype. The chain has TRBV20-1 and TRBJ2-7; TRBD2 matches at 9 bases. J lost 4 bases, V lost 0 bases, and 16 bases had no gene match. Germline values: CDR1 DFQATT, CDR2 SNEGSKA (reference sequence). This CDR3 contains 18 residues. DNA of the CDR3: TGCAGTGCTAGAGATCTAGCGGGGTGGGTCAGCGGTCGTTACGAGCAGTACTTC. Translation gives CSARDLAGWVSGRYEQYF.

The table lists this clonotype with a few counts. The chain is built from TRBV27 and TRBJ1-5; D may be TRBD1 (5 bases). Trimming took off 4 bases at V and 1 base at J, with 11 bases between the two ends. The CDR3 has 15 amino acids. Germline V gene data show CDR1 as MNHEY and CDR2 as SMNVEV (reference sequence). The CDR3 loop is CASSSRDGSNQPQHF. The DNA for the CDR3 is TGTGCCAGCAGTTCACGGGACGGAAGCAATCAGCCCCAGCATTTT.

The rearrangement links TRBV7-2 to TRBJ1-1; D is uncertain. CDR1 is SGHTA, CDR2 FQGNSA, per germline. This CDR3 contains 14 residues. V lost 6 bases to trimming and J lost 0 bases, with 11 bases between them. CDR3: CASSRMGMNTEAFF. CDR3 in DNA: TGTGCCAGCAGTCGAATGGGCATGAACACTGAAGCTTTCTTT.

This clonotype was seen at least ten times. The chain joins TRBV5-1 to TRBJ1-1, with 10 bases aligning to TRBD1. This CDR3 has 14 residues. Germline V gene lookup returns CDR1 SGHRS and CDR2 YFSETQ. V lost 4 bases and J lost 5; bases outside the gene matches: 5. The CDR3 protein is CASSPGTGATEAFF. Written as DNA, the CDR3 is TGCGCCAGCAGCCCCGGGACAGGGGCTACTGAAGCTTTCTTT. Filled out from reference TRBV5-1 and TRBJ1-1, the complete variable domain reads KAGVTQTPRYLIKTRGQQVTLSCSPISGHRSVSWYQQTPGQGLQFLFEYFSETQRNKGNFPGRFSGRQFSNSRSEMNVSTLELGDSALYLCASSPGTGATEAFFGQGTRLTVV.

The rearrangement links TRBV12-3 or TRBV12-4 to TRBJ2-1, with D unclear. Trimming pared 7 bases from V and 3 bases from J, leaving 10 bases between. This CDR3 region has 13 residues. CDR3 nucleotide sequence: TGTGCCAGCATCCTGGACCACTACAATGAGCAGTTCTTC. Protein sequence: CASILDHYNEQFF.

This clonotype was recorded at least ten times. The chain couples TRBV27 to TRBJ1-1; 9 bases are shared with TRBD1. The CDR3 sequence is 16 residues long. Germline V gene lookup returns CDR1 MNHEY and CDR2 SMNVEV (reference sequence). V was pared by 6 bases and J by 0 bases, with 8 bases of the junction left unmatched. The CDR3 DNA reads as TGTGCCAGCAGGGAGGGGACAGGGAGTATGAACACTGAAGCTTTCTTT. Amino acid sequence: CASREGTGSMNTEAFF.

The V and J genes are TRBV11-2 and TRBJ1-1; 8 bases map to TRBD1. There are 16 residues in the CDR3. The germline V gene encodes CDR1 SGHAT and CDR2 FQNNGV. V shed 5 bases, J shed 0 bases, and the junction held 8 bases outside the gene matches. CDR3 DNA sequence: TGTGCCAGCAGCCGCCCAGGGGGCCTCATGAACACTGAAGCTTTCTTT. Translating it yields CASSRPGGLMNTEAFF.

The rearrangement links TRBV27 to TRBJ1-5, with unresolved D. Germline values: CDR1 MNHEY, CDR2 SMNVEV (reference sequence). The CDR3 extends over 12 amino acids. With 4 bases removed from V and 6 bases from J, the gap between germline ends came to 7 bases. Here the CDR3 DNA reads TGTGCCAGCAGTTCACCCGGTCAGCCCCAGCATTTT. Translation gives CASSSPGQPQHF.

There are many counts of this clonotype. V is TRBV11-2 and J is TRBJ2-7; the D is unclear. The ends were cut back, 2 bases at V and 4 bases at J, with 9 bases in the middle. The CDR3 spans 13 residues. Per germline, CDR1 SGHAT and CDR2 FQNNGV. CDR3 DNA sequence: TGTGCCAGCAGCTTAACCGAACAATACGAGCAGTACTTC. It is translated as CASSLTEQYEQYF.

This clonotype showed up many times. The chain employs TRBV11-3 and TRBJ1-1, with a possible D match to TRBD1 (5 bases). This CDR3 is 13 amino acids long. Trimming cost V 2 bases and J 8 bases, with 12 bases left between them. Germline CDR1 reads SGHNT; CDR2 reads YENEEA. In DNA form, the CDR3 reads TGTGCCAGCAGCTTAAGAAGCCGGGACGAAGCTTTCTTT. Translating gives CASSLRSRDEAFF.

This chain uses TRBV20-1 with TRBJ1-2; no reliable D call. This CDR3 contains 14 residues. CDR1 is DFQATT and CDR2 is SNEGSKA in the germline V gene (reference sequence). The V end lost 6 bases, the J end lost 2 bases, and 16 bases lay between the germline ends. CDR3 sequence (DNA): TGCAGTGCCTCGATTATCGGGGAAAACTATGGCTACACCTTC. Amino acids: CSASIIGENYGYTF.

The J gene is TRBJ1-6, the V gene TRBV4-2; weak D call: TRBD1 (6 bases). The CDR3 extends over 18 amino acids. V was cut by 0 bases and J by 5 bases, with 17 bases left in between. Germline CDR1 reads LGHNA; CDR2 reads YNFKEQ. The CDR3 region has the DNA TGTGCCAGCAGCCAAGAGTCGTCCAGGGGCACTAATAATTCACCCCTCCACTTT. Residues: CASSQESSRGTNNSPLHF.

This clonotype was observed a few times. This chain links TRBV15 with TRBJ2-4; TRBD1 might be the D (8 bases). With 3 bases removed from V and 2 bases from J, the gap between germline ends came to 17 bases. This CDR3 is built from 17 residues. CDR1 is LNHNV and CDR2 is YYDKDF in the germline V gene (reference sequence). CDR3 DNA sequence: TGTGCCACCAGCAGGGGGGGGACAGGCGGGACCAAAAACATTCAGTACTTC. Translated: CATSRGGTGGTKNIQYF.

This clonotype was observed many times. The V call is TRBV7-2, the J call TRBJ2-2; D is ambiguous. Between the trimmed V and J ends, which lost 5 bases and 3 bases, there was a span of 4 bases. This CDR3 has 12 residues. Germline V gene sequence: CDR1 SGHTA, CDR2 FQGNSA. The CDR3 sequence: CASSQYTGELFF. The CDR3, as DNA: TGTGCCAGCAGCCAATACACCGGGGAGCTGTTTTTT.

The CDR3 sequence is CATSDRWAGANVLTF. The CDR3 coding sequence is TGTGCCACCAGTGACCGATGGGCTGGGGCCAACGTCCTGACTTTC. The chain uses TRBV24-1 and TRBJ2-6, with D unclear. CDR3 length: 15 residues. V lost 4 bases and J 2 bases, leaving 8 bases between the germline ends. The V gene's germline CDR1 is KGHDR and CDR2 SFDVKD.

The chain employs TRBV11-3 and TRBJ2-1; D might be TRBD2 (5 bases). CDR3 length: 13 amino acids. The ends were cut back, 1 base at V and 8 bases at J, with 9 bases in the middle. Per the germline V gene, CDR1 is SGHNT and CDR2 is YENEEA. CDR3 sequence: CASSLGQRDEQFF. CDR3 bases: TGTGCCAGCAGCTTAGGTCAGAGGGATGAGCAGTTCTTC.

This clonotype was counted at least ten times. The V gene is TRBV5-6, the J gene TRBJ1-2, with D perhaps matching TRBD1 (5 bases). V dropped 1 base and J dropped 2 bases, with 6 bases sitting between them. The germline V gene has CDR1 SGHDT and CDR2 YYEEEE. This CDR3 contains 13 residues. CDR3 DNA: TGTGCCAGCAGCTTGCGACAGAACTATGGCTACACCTTC. Amino acids: CASSLRQNYGYTF.